A single sample is the source of the 15 T cell receptor beta chains below, sequenced in a study of cytomegalovirus exposure and HLA in healthy donors. Vbeta (60) and Jbeta (13) primers were used in the PCR. Sequencing was performed with immunoSEQ multiplex PCR; in TCRdb, only in-frame clones are kept and a portion is missing. Of about 160,000 clones in the sample, less than 85% are singletons; the top ten hold 1.2% to 1.5%. Sequencing was performed on PBMCs. All receptors come from a man in his sixties in good health and CMV-seronegative.

The chain uses TRBV27 and TRBJ1-4, with D maybe TRBD1 (6 bases). The CDR3 loop spans 14 amino acids. Germline CDR1 reads MNHEY; CDR2 reads SMNVEV (reference sequence). Trimming removed 5 bases from V and 5 bases from J, with 12 bases in between. Written as DNA, the CDR3 is TGTGCCAGCAGTCGAGGCACAGGGAATGAAAAACTGTTTTTT. Translated, it gives CASSRGTGNEKLFF.

V gene TRBV7-2 combines with J gene TRBJ2-5; maybe TRBD1 (5 bases). The CDR3 spans 14 residues. V lost 5 bases to trimming and J lost 8 bases, with 18 bases between them. Germline assignment: CDR1 SGHTA and CDR2 FQGNSA. This chain's CDR3 is CASSQDMTRETQYF. As DNA, the CDR3 is TGTGCCAGCAGCCAGGACATGACAAGAGAAACCCAGTACTTC.

This clone came up a few times. The chain has TRBV7-9 and TRBJ2-5; 9 nucleotides line up with TRBD2. The germline V gene encodes CDR1 SEHNR and CDR2 FQNEAQ (reference sequence). Trimming removed 5 bases from V and 2 bases from J; junction bases left unmatched: 6. The CDR3 has 15 amino acids. This chain's CDR3 is CASSISGRGQETQYF. As DNA, the CDR3 is TGTGCCAGCAGCATTAGCGGGAGAGGTCAAGAGACCCAGTACTTC.

V gene TRBV5-1 combines with J gene TRBJ2-1; 8 bases fit TRBD2. CDR3 length: 15 amino acids. Germline-derived CDR1 and CDR2 are SGHRS and YFSETQ. V dropped 2 bases and J dropped 7; count of bases not matched to a gene: 8. Here the CDR3 DNA reads TGCGCCAGCAGCTTCCTCATTCCGGGGGGGAATGAGCAGTTCTTC. The encoded protein is CASSFLIPGGNEQFF.

This chain links TRBV21-1 with TRBJ2-5; the table's D call, TRBD1, has no DNA check behind it. TRBV21-1 represents a pseudogene. The CDR3 loop spans 14 amino acids. The CDR3 here is CASSPRTAPWAQYF. The DNA for the CDR3 is TGTGCCAGCAGCCCCCGGACAGCTCCGTGGGCCCAGTACTTC.

The rearrangement joins TRBV7-2 to TRBJ1-2, with D possibly being TRBD1 (6 bases). Germline lookup yields CDR1 SGHTA and CDR2 FQGNSA. This CDR3 has 14 residues. The V end was cut by 5 bases, the J end by 14 bases, with 24 bases between. In DNA, the CDR3 is TGTGCCAGCAGCGTTCGACAGGAAGCCGCAACGGGAACCTTC. It translates to CASSVRQEAATGTF. Full variable domain (rest looked up from reference TRBV7-2 and TRBJ1-2): GAGVSQSPSNKVTEKGKDVELRCDPISGHTALYWYRQSLGQGLEFLIYFQGNSAPDKSGLPSDRFSAERTGGSVSTLTIQRTQQEDSAVYLCASSVRQEAATGTFGSGTRLTVV.

For this clone: Germline and junction disagree at one end, which may indicate a read error. The chain has TRBV7-9 and TRBJ2-2, with 8 nucleotides matching TRBD2. The CDR3 is made up of 18 amino acids. CDR1 and CDR2 (germline): SEHNR, FQNEAQ (reference sequence). CDR3 loop: CSSSLNLWRGVITGELFF. The CDR3, as DNA: TGTTCCAGCAGCTTAAACCTCTGGCGGGGGGTGATTACCGGGGAGCTGTTTTTT. Together with reference TRBV7-9 and TRBJ2-2, the CDR3 gives the full variable domain: DTGVSQNPRHKITKRGQNVTFRCDPISEHNRLYWYRQTLGQGPEFLTYFQNEAQLEKSRLLSDRFSAERPKGSFSTLEIQRTEQGDSAMYLCSSSLNLWRGVITGELFFGEGSRLTVL.

The chain is built from TRBV28 and TRBJ2-1, with 11 nucleotides matching TRBD2. Germline V gene lookup returns CDR1 MDHEN and CDR2 SYDVKM. After removal of 4 bases from V and 8 bases from J, the junction contained 10 bases not matched to a gene. The CDR3 covers 16 residues. The CDR3 region is CASSWSSGRLIDEQFF. CDR3 in DNA: TGTGCCAGCAGTTGGTCTAGCGGGAGGCTAATAGATGAGCAGTTCTTC.

This clone was detected only a few times. CDR3 in amino acids: CASSLEAGSPLHF. The CDR3 nucleotides read TGTGCCAGCAGCTTAGAAGCGGGTTCACCCCTCCACTTT. This chain joins TRBV11-2 and TRBJ1-6; D ambiguous. Trimming took 0 bases from V and 9 from J, leaving 6 bases between them. Germline CDR1 and CDR2: SGHAT and FQNNGV. The CDR3 is 13 amino acids. The complete variable domain, with remaining parts taken from reference TRBV11-2 and TRBJ1-6, reads EAGVAQSPRYKIIEKRQSVAFWCNPISGHATLYWYQQILGQGPKLLIQFQNNGVVDDSQLPKDRFSAERLKGVDSTLKIQPAKLEDSAVYLCASSLEAGSPLHFGNGTRLTVT.

The sample holds one count of this clone. This chain links TRBV11-2 with TRBJ2-7; TRBD2 agrees at 7 bases. With V trimmed by 5 bases and J by 5 bases, 12 bases remained unmatched. CDR3 length: 15 amino acids. The germline gives CDR1 SGHAT, CDR2 FQNNGV. CDR3 nucleotide sequence: TGTGCCAGCAGCGACAGACGACTAGCTCGGGACGAGCAGTACTTC. Its protein is CASSDRRLARDEQYF.

V gene TRBV27 combines with J gene TRBJ2-1; no clear D. Germline lookup yields CDR1 MNHEY and CDR2 SMNVEV (reference sequence). This CDR3 has 16 amino acids. Between the trimmed V and J ends, which lost 4 bases and 0 bases, there was a span of 13 bases. CDR3 DNA: TGTGCCAGCAGTTCGAGGTTTTTGAGCTCCTACAATGAGCAGTTCTTC. Translation gives CASSSRFLSSYNEQFF.

V and J are TRBV6-5 and TRBJ2-7; 10 bases line up with TRBD1. This CDR3 is 16 amino acids long. J was trimmed by 4 bases and V by 0 bases; bases with no gene match: 6. Germline CDR1 reads MNHEY; CDR2 reads SVGAGI. The CDR3 sequence: CASSYSTGQGGYEQYF. CDR3 DNA: TGTGCCAGCAGTTACTCAACAGGACAGGGGGGTTACGAGCAGTACTTC.

The rearrangement links TRBV28 to TRBJ2-7, with D hard to call. The CDR3 consists of 12 residues. Trimming removed 0 bases at V and 5 bases at J, with 5 bases between. Germline values: CDR1 MDHEN, CDR2 SYDVKM. The CDR3 protein is CASSLWGHEQYF. CDR3 nucleotide sequence: TGTGCCAGCAGTTTATGGGGCCACGAGCAGTACTTC.

DNA of the CDR3: TGTGCTAGTGGTTGGTCGACAGGGGGGTTTACTGAAGCTTTCTTT. This encodes CASGWSTGGFTEAFF. The chain carries TRBV12-5 and TRBJ1-1, with TRBD1 matching over 9 bases. Germline CDR1 LGHNT, CDR2 FRNRAP. V lost 4 bases and J lost 5; bases outside the gene matches: 8. This CDR3 is 15 amino acids long.

V is TRBV27 and J is TRBJ2-1; D is possibly TRBD1 (6 bases). The CDR3 consists of 14 residues. The ends were cut back, 6 bases at V and 4 bases at J, with 13 bases in the middle. Germline V lookup: CDR1 MNHEY, CDR2 SMNVEV (reference sequence). The CDR3 protein is CASRGGSGYNEQFF. The CDR3 DNA follows: TGTGCCAGCAGAGGGGGTTCAGGTTACAATGAGCAGTTCTTC.